The rows below give T cell receptor beta chains drawn from one sample of a study of beta chain features in type 1 diabetes. Using immunoSEQ multiplex PCR, the repertoire was profiled, and TCRdb retains in-frame clones only, with some absent. The table records a few hundred thousand clones, approximately 13% of them present only once. The specimen was naive CD4+ T cells from blood. The receptors come from a woman under 30 with type 1 diabetes. The CDR3 runs from the conserved cysteine through the conserved F or W. D genes are given only for firm matches. Size tells how often a clone was seen (once, few, many) or the class of an expanded clone, and some rows leave it out.

j_call cdr3_length clone_size d_call v_call cdr3_aa cdr3_nt
TRBJ2-1 15 once TRBD2 TRBV5-4 CASSLVAGGRNEQFF TGTGCCAGCAGCTTGGTAGCGGGAGGCCGCAATGAGCAGTTCTTC
TRBJ2-1 13 - - TRBV27 CASSRTTLNEQFF TGTGCCAGCAGCCGAACAACCCTCAATGAGCAGTTCTTC
TRBJ1-4 13 few TRBD1 TRBV19 CASSNRGLEKLFF TGTGCCAGTAGTAACAGGGGGCTTGAAAAACTGTTTTTT
TRBJ2-5 15 - TRBD2 TRBV7-6 CASGGLSGGQETQYF TGTGCCAGCGGGGGTCTCTCGGGAGGCCAAGAGACCCAGTACTTC
TRBJ1-4 15 - - TRBV18 CASSPVAGDNEKLFF TGTGCCAGCTCACCAGTGGCGGGGGATAATGAAAAACTGTTTTTT
TRBJ1-1 15 few - TRBV5-4 CASSLAAGFDTEAFF TGTGCCAGCAGCTTGGCGGCAGGGTTTGACACTGAAGCTTTCTTT
TRBJ1-5 14 - TRBD1 TRBV7-2 CASSFRGLGQPQHF TGTGCCAGCAGCTTCAGGGGGCTCGGTCAGCCCCAGCATTTT
TRBJ2-7 14 few TRBD1 TRBV7-2 CASSYGTDLYEQYF TGTGCCAGCAGCTACGGGACAGATCTCTACGAGCAGTACTTC
TRBJ2-1 15 few TRBD2 TRBV10-2 CASSERLAGGNEQFF TGCGCCAGCAGTGAGAGGCTAGCGGGAGGCAATGAGCAGTTCTTC
TRBJ2-5 16 - TRBD2 TRBV7-9 CASSSWGWGGKETQYF TGTGCCAGCAGCTCGTGGGGTTGGGGGGGAAAAGAGACCCAGTACTTC
TRBJ2-2 17 few TRBD1 TRBV19 CASSLGPGQGRTGELFF TGTGCCAGTAGTTTGGGACCGGGACAGGGACGCACCGGGGAGCTGTTTTTT
TRBJ2-3 13 - - TRBV14 CASSFRFTDTQYF TGTGCCAGCAGCTTTCGGTTCACAGATACGCAGTATTTT
TRBJ1-5 14 - - TRBV10-3 CAIGEGISNQPQHF TGTGCCATCGGGGAGGGGATTAGCAATCAGCCCCAGCATTTT
TRBJ1-5 13 - - TRBV30 CAWRNRMDQPQHF TGTGCCTGGAGGAACAGGATGGATCAGCCCCAGCATTTT
TRBJ2-1 15 few TRBD2 TRBV7-6 CASSSGTSSYNEQFF TGTGCCAGCAGCTCCGGGACTAGCTCCTACAATGAGCAGTTCTTC
TRBJ1-1 11 few - TRBV6-6 CASGEGTEAFF TGTGCCAGCGGGGAGGGGACTGAAGCTTTCTTT
TRBJ2-2 14 - TRBD1 TRBV6-1 CASSERDRGGGLFF TGTGCCAGCAGTGAGCGGGACAGGGGTGGCGGGCTGTTTTTT
TRBJ1-2 16 - - TRBV7-2 CASSSREPGHYYGYTF TGTGCCAGCAGCTCCCGGGAGCCAGGGCATTACTATGGCTACACCTTC
TRBJ2-3 12 - - TRBV28 CASSLRLAVQYF TGTGCCAGCAGTTTAAGGCTAGCTGTGCAGTATTTT
TRBJ2-3 17 few TRBD2 TRBV14 CASSPTLSGKSTDTQYF TGTGCCAGCAGCCCGACGCTTAGCGGGAAATCCACAGATACGCAGTATTTT
TRBJ2-7 15 few TRBD2 TRBV10-3 CAISEGLAGGDEQYF TGTGCCATCAGTGAGGGTCTAGCGGGAGGTGACGAGCAGTACTTC
TRBJ2-2 17 - TRBD2 TRBV11-2 CASSLASGSRRTGELFF TGTGCCAGCAGCTTAGCTAGCGGGAGCCGGCGCACCGGGGAGCTGTTTTTT
TRBJ2-3 14 few TRBD1 TRBV4-1 CASSPGGGSDTQYF TGCGCCAGCAGCCCAGGGGGCGGATCAGATACGCAGTATTTT
TRBJ2-7 14 few - TRBV5-1 CASRPEARTYEQYF TGCGCCAGCAGACCGGAGGCTAGAACCTACGAGCAGTACTTC
TRBJ2-3 17 few TRBD2 TRBV5-1 CASSTAVLAGMTDTQYF TGCGCCAGCAGCACTGCCGTACTAGCGGGAATGACAGATACGCAGTATTTT
TRBJ2-3 16 few - TRBV9 CASSPLAAPFIDTQYF TGTGCCAGCAGCCCGCTAGCCGCACCGTTCATAGATACGCAGTATTTT
TRBJ2-5 15 few TRBD1 TRBV7-9 CASSPGTGVQETQYF TGTGCCAGCAGCCCAGGGACAGGGGTCCAAGAGACCCAGTACTTC
TRBJ2-3 19 - TRBD2 TRBV14 CASSHLSGKGPFSTDTQYF TGTGCCAGCAGCCACTTAAGCGGGAAAGGACCGTTTAGCACAGATACGCAGTATTTT
TRBJ2-3 12 - - TRBV28 CASTPSSDTQYF TGTGCCAGCACCCCCTCTTCAGATACGCAGTATTTT
TRBJ1-2 13 - - TRBV5-4 CASSQDSNYGYTF TGTGCCAGCAGCCAGGACAGTAACTATGGCTACACCTTC
TRBJ2-1 16 few TRBD2 TRBV29-1 CSAATLGLAEGNEQFF TGCAGCGCCGCGACTCTAGGACTAGCGGAGGGCAATGAGCAGTTCTTC
TRBJ1-1 16 few - TRBV18 CASSPPNTEMNTEAFF TGTGCCAGCTCACCACCAAATACGGAGATGAACACTGAAGCTTTCTTT
TRBJ2-1 14 - TRBD2 TRBV30 CAWSPGLAGNEQFF TGTGCCTGGAGCCCGGGACTAGCGGGCAATGAGCAGTTCTTC
TRBJ1-1 10 few - TRBV20-1 CSASPYEAFF TGCAGTGCTAGTCCGTATGAAGCTTTCTTT
TRBJ2-2 16 few TRBD1 TRBV19 CASSIGQGMGTGELFF TGTGCCAGTAGTATAGGACAGGGGATGGGCACCGGGGAGCTGTTTTTT
TRBJ2-7 15 - TRBD2 TRBV5-1 CASSLVAGGANEQYF TGCGCCAGCAGCTTGGTAGCGGGAGGCGCCAACGAGCAGTACTTC
TRBJ1-2 14 few - TRBV1 CTSSQDGGDYGYTF TGCACCAGCAGCCAAGATGGCGGGGACTATGGCTACACCTTC
TRBJ2-3 15 - TRBD2 TRBV29-1 CSVERLAGEADTQYF TGCAGCGTTGAAAGGCTAGCGGGAGAGGCAGATACGCAGTATTTT
TRBJ2-7 13 - - TRBV27 CASTPTGNHEQYF TGTGCCAGCACCCCAACAGGGAACCACGAGCAGTACTTC
TRBJ2-7 15 - - TRBV27 CASSRTPGGPYEQYF TGTGCCAGCAGCCGAACCCCTGGGGGCCCCTACGAGCAGTACTTC
TRBJ2-1 15 few - TRBV14 CATREGREGYNEQFF TGTGCCACCAGAGAAGGGCGGGAAGGCTACAATGAGCAGTTCTTC
TRBJ2-5 13 - - TRBV7-2 CASSLASLTSQYF TGTGCCAGCAGCTTAGCGTCCCTGACTTCCCAGTACTTC
TRBJ2-1 17 - TRBD2 TRBV5-4 CASSLSPSGTSYNEQFF TGTGCCAGCAGCTTGTCCCCCAGCGGGACCTCCTACAATGAGCAGTTCTTC
TRBJ2-1 15 few TRBD2 TRBV9 CASSVGGGPYNEQFF TGTGCCAGCAGCGTAGGGGGAGGGCCCTACAATGAGCAGTTCTTC
TRBJ1-1 15 - TRBD1 TRBV6-1 CASSPPRDRNTEAFF TGTGCCAGCAGTCCACCCCGGGACAGGAACACTGAAGCTTTCTTT
TRBJ2-6 18 few - TRBV19 CASWSSRTDDSGANVLTF TGTGCCAGTTGGTCATCACGGACAGACGACTCTGGGGCCAACGTCCTGACTTTC